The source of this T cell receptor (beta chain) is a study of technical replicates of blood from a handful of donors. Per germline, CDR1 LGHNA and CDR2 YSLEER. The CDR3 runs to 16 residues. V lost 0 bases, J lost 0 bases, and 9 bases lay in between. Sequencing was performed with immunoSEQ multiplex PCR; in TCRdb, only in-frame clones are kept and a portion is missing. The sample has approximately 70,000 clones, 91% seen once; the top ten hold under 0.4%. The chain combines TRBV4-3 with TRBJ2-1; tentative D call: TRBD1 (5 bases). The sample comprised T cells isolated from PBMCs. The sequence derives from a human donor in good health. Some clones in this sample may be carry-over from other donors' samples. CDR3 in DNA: TGCGCCAGCAGCCAAGATAGGGGTTTCTCCTACAATGAGCAGTTCTTC. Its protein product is CASSQDRGFSYNEQFF.